These 5 T cell receptor beta chains came from one sample sequenced in a study of blood T cell repertoires in COVID-19. Produced via immunoSEQ multiplex PCR; TCRdb's table is partial and in-frame only. The data hold roughly 230,000 clones, with 83% observed a single time. Material for sequencing was peripheral blood. Every receptor here comes from a man between 35 and 55 years old with active or convalescent COVID-19.

The rearrangement links TRBV7-6 to TRBJ2-2, with 9 bases fitting TRBD1. Losses at the gene ends were 1 base for V and 3 bases for J; bases not matched to a gene: 9. The CDR3 covers 18 residues. Germline CDR1 is SGHVS and CDR2 is FNYEAQ. CDR3 loop: CASSLDRDRVEDTGELFF. The CDR3, as DNA: TGTGCCAGCAGCTTAGACCGGGACAGGGTGGAGGACACCGGGGAGCTGTTTTTT.

The table lists this clone with a few counts. J is TRBJ1-4 and V is TRBV21-1; the tabulated D call, TRBD1, remains unverified against the DNA. TRBV21-1 is assigned pseudogene status. The CDR3 runs 15 residues. The CDR3 spells CASSLRQGINEKLFF. The CDR3 DNA reads as TGTGCCAGCAGCTTACGACAGGGTATTAATGAAAAACTGTTTTTT.

The chain joins TRBV28 to TRBJ1-6; D perhaps matches TRBD1 (6 bases). Germline assignment: CDR1 MDHEN and CDR2 SYDVKM. The CDR3 contains 12 residues. The germline V and J ends were trimmed by 4 bases and 8 bases, with 6 bases remaining between them. CDR3 bases: TGTGCCAGCAGTTACAGGGATTCACCCCTCCACTTT. Its protein product is CASSYRDSPLHF.

The chain carries TRBV30 and TRBJ1-2, with 7 bases fitting TRBD1. The CDR3 runs to 13 residues. Germline lookup yields CDR1 GTSNPN and CDR2 SVGIG (reference sequence). Trimming took 0 bases from V and 8 from J; bases not matched to a gene: 6. Written as DNA, the CDR3 is TGTGCCTGGAGTGTAAAGGGGGCGGTAGGCTACACCTTC. Its translation is CAWSVKGAVGYTF.

This chain uses TRBV29-1 with TRBJ1-2; no clear D. The CDR3 runs 11 residues. Germline V lookup: CDR1 SQVTM, CDR2 ANQGSEA. CDR3 loop: CGYSSNYGYTF. As DNA, the CDR3 is TGCGGCTACAGCTCTAACTATGGCTACACCTTC.